This T cell receptor (beta chain) emerged from a study of T cell responses to AZD1222 COVID-19 vaccine. The protocol was immunoSEQ multiplex PCR, while the TCRdb copy is restricted to in-frame clones and leaves out a portion. The sample lists more than 95,000 clones; around 87% were seen once. Germline-derived CDR1 and CDR2 are SGHDT and YYEEEE. The CDR3 is made up of 15 amino acids. V was pared by 4 bases and J by 1 base, with 7 bases of the junction left unmatched. Regarding the study as a whole: In all cases, repertoires were sampled only after the peak T cell response. Spike-spanning, vaccine-associated CD4 TCRs were dominant at 160-218 and 743-854.

To note about this clone: Its antigen is not known.

This receptor was obtained from an adult in good health. The sequencing here drew on peripheral blood, taken on day 0 of AZD1222 vaccination. This chain joins TRBV5-6 and TRBJ1-1; 7 positions match TRBD1. The CDR3 sequence: CASSLNRDRNTEAFF. The CDR3 DNA sequence: TGTGCCAGCAGCCTGAACCGGGACAGGAACACTGAAGCTTTCTTT.